This section outlines one T cell receptor (beta chain) sequence together with its context. This specimen comes from a study of blood T cell repertoires in COVID-19. Study context: Some COVID-19 samples were acute and others convalescent; all came from the United States, Italy and Spain. Nucleic acid was either cDNA or gDNA, and it came from T cells, B-cell-depleted T cells, or PBMCs.

The CDR3 runs to 17 residues. Trimming cost V 1 base and J 1 base, with 15 bases left between them. In germline, CDR1 is LGHNT, CDR2 FRNRAP. Measured with immunoSEQ multiplex PCR; TCRdb has only the in-frame clones, and not every one. Of tens of thousands of clones in the sample, 82% were seen once. This TCR came from a human donor in a cohort sampled during active COVID-19. The chain is built from TRBV12-5 and TRBJ2-3; D is possibly TRBD2 (6 bases). The sequenced sample was peripheral blood. The CDR3 spells CASGLADRASGTDTQYF. CDR3 DNA sequence: TGTGCTAGTGGTTTGGCGGACCGGGCTAGCGGCACAGATACGCAGTATTTT.